Below, 24 T cell receptor beta chains from the same sample are listed, as sequenced in a study of T cell changes during pregnancy in multiple sclerosis. This table comes from immunoSEQ multiplex PCR, and its TCRdb copy is limited to in-frame clones, with some not included. The table records under 95,000 clones, about 92% of them present only once. This specimen consisted of peripheral blood, obtained after pregnancy. All receptors come from a female donor with multiple sclerosis, enrolled in a pregnancy study.

The rearrangement uses TRBV10-3 and TRBJ2-2; 8 positions agree with TRBD1. CDR3 length: 17 residues. The V gene end was trimmed by 3 bases and the J gene end by 6 bases; junction bases not matched to a gene: 12. Germline V gene data show CDR1 as ENHRY and CDR2 as SYGVKD. The CDR3 region is CAISDPKTGQDPGELFF. The CDR3 DNA reads as TGTGCCATCAGTGACCCTAAGACGGGACAGGATCCCGGGGAGCTGTTTTTT.

This rearrangement joins TRBV5-1 to TRBJ2-3; 9 nucleotides match TRBD1. This CDR3 is 17 amino acids long. With 3 bases clipped from V and 2 bases from J, the junction kept 10 bases outside the gene matches. Per germline, CDR1 SGHRS and CDR2 YFSETQ. CDR3 DNA: TGCGCCAGCAGCTCCGAACAGGGGGCCCCAATCACAGATACGCAGTATTTT. It translates to CASSSEQGAPITDTQYF.

V gene TRBV30 combines with J gene TRBJ2-1; TRBD2 aligns across 8 bases. The ends lost 5 bases at V and 2 bases at J; junction bases unmatched: 8. In germline, CDR1 is GTSNPN, CDR2 SVGIG (reference sequence). This CDR3 contains 15 residues. CDR3 loop: CAWRLAGITYNEQFF. The DNA for the CDR3 is TGTGCCTGGCGTTTAGCGGGAATAACCTACAATGAGCAGTTCTTC.

This rearrangement joins TRBV19 to TRBJ2-5, with no clear D. Between the trimmed V and J ends, which lost 0 bases and 6 bases, there was a span of 11 bases. Per germline, CDR1 LNHDA and CDR2 SQIVND (reference sequence). The CDR3 is 14 residues long. CDR3 in amino acids: CASSIEAQTKTQYF. As DNA, the CDR3 is TGTGCCAGTAGTATAGAGGCCCAGACAAAGACCCAGTACTTC.

This sequence joins TRBV6-4 and TRBJ2-1, with 9 bases identical to TRBD2. The CDR3 contains 15 residues. Germline values: CDR1 MRHNA, CDR2 SNTAGT. The junction had 8 bases not matched to a gene; V was cut back by 3 bases and J by 8 bases. CDR3 region: CASSESSGIRYEQFF. The CDR3 coding sequence is TGTGCCAGCAGTGAATCTAGCGGGATACGGTATGAGCAGTTCTTC.

The chain links TRBV5-1 to TRBJ2-1, with 9 bases matching TRBD1. The junction had 19 bases not matched to a gene; V was cut back by 0 bases and J by 6 bases. Germline V gives CDR1 SGHRS, CDR2 YFSETQ. CDR3 length equals 20 residues. In nucleotides, the CDR3 is TGCGCCAGCAGCTTGGCCTGGACAGGGGCCTCGGCCTTGATACGCAATGAGCAGTTCTTC. This codes for CASSLAWTGASALIRNEQFF.

This chain uses TRBV5-1 with TRBJ1-1; 8 bases agree with TRBD1. V lost 4 bases, J lost 0 bases, and 5 bases stayed unmatched. Germline V lookup: CDR1 SGHRS, CDR2 YFSETQ. The CDR3 length is 15 residues. The CDR3 bases are TGCGCCAGCAGCACGGACAGGGTAATGAACACTGAAGCTTTCTTT. As protein: CASSTDRVMNTEAFF.

This clone was recorded only once. V gene TRBV19 combines with J gene TRBJ1-1, with a weak D call TRBD1 (6 bases). Germline V CDR1 and CDR2: LNHDA, SQIVND (reference sequence). The germline V and J ends were trimmed by 4 bases and 2 bases, with 11 bases remaining between them. The CDR3 is 14 residues long. The CDR3 DNA reads TGTGCCAGTAGTACCCGGACAGTCAACACTGAAGCTTTCTTT. This sequence encodes CASSTRTVNTEAFF. Based on the CDR3 plus reference TRBV19 and TRBJ1-1, the full variable domain is DGGITQSPKYLFRKEGQNVTLSCEQNLNHDAMYWYRQDPGQGLRLIYYSQIVNDFQKGDIAEGYSVSREKKESFPLTVTSAQKNPTAFYLCASSTRTVNTEAFFGQGTRLTVV.

V is TRBV5-6 and J is TRBJ2-5; TRBD2 matches 9 bases. J lost 5 bases, V lost 4 bases, and 18 bases had no gene match. Germline-derived CDR1 and CDR2 are SGHDT and YYEEEE. There are 18 residues in the CDR3. DNA of the CDR3: TGTGCCAGCAGCGTCAGGGGTTTGGGCGGGAGGGTCACGGAGACCCAGTACTTC. It is translated as CASSVRGLGGRVTETQYF. The full variable domain, rest sourced from reference TRBV5-6 and TRBJ2-5, is DAGVTQSPTHLIKTRGQQVTLRCSPKSGHDTVSWYQQALGQGPQFIFQYYEEEERQRGNFPDRFSGHQFPNYSSELNVNALLLGDSALYLCASSVRGLGGRVTETQYFGPGTRLLVL.

The chain joins TRBV4-2 to TRBJ2-1; the match to TRBD1 covers 8 bases. After removal of 4 bases from V and 2 bases from J, the junction contained 10 bases not matched to a gene. The CDR3 covers 17 residues. The germline CDR1 and CDR2 sequences are LGHNA and YNFKEQ. CDR3 loop: CASSPESTGGPYNEQFF. CDR3 DNA sequence: TGTGCCAGCAGCCCGGAGAGTACAGGGGGGCCCTACAATGAGCAGTTCTTC.

The chain couples TRBV7-3 to TRBJ1-6; 7 bases line up with TRBD1. With 2 bases clipped from V and 10 bases from J, the junction kept 5 bases outside the gene matches. The CDR3 sequence is 14 residues long. CDR1 is SGHTA, CDR2 FQGTGA, per germline. The CDR3 DNA is TGTGCCAGCAGCTTACAGGGGGACGGCTCACCCCTCCACTTT. Its translation: CASSLQGDGSPLHF.

This chain links TRBV29-1 with TRBJ2-7; 8 nucleotides align to TRBD1. CDR1 is SQVTM and CDR2 is ANQGSEA in the germline V gene. The CDR3 totals 15 residues. V lost 1 base and J lost 0; bases outside the gene matches: 5. In DNA form, the CDR3 reads TGCAGCGTTGAAGGATCAGGGGGCGGCTCCTACGAGCAGTACTTC. Its translation: CSVEGSGGGSYEQYF.

In this sample, this clone turned up once. The chain uses TRBV10-2 and TRBJ2-6; tentatively, D is TRBD1 (6 bases). The germline V and J ends were trimmed by 5 bases and 4 bases, with 9 bases remaining between them. Germline CDR1 reads WSHSY; CDR2 reads SAAADI. The CDR3 has 14 amino acids. For the CDR3, the DNA is TGCGCCAGCAGTCAGGGGTCCGGGGCCAACGTCCTGACTTTC. Its translation: CASSQGSGANVLTF.

This clone was seen a handful of times. The CDR3, as DNA: TGCGCCAGTCATACCAGACAGGGTGACTATGGCTACACCTTC. Amino acid sequence: CASHTRQGDYGYTF. The rearrangement links TRBV10-1 to TRBJ1-2, with 7 bases fitting TRBD1. From germline, CDR1 is WNHNN and CDR2 SYGVQD (reference sequence). The CDR3 covers 14 residues. V trimming: 9 bases; J trimming: 3 bases; junction bases outside the gene matches: 10.

V is TRBV11-2 and J is TRBJ2-1; TRBD1 is a possible D gene (6 bases). Per germline, CDR1 SGHAT and CDR2 FQNNGV. The CDR3 runs to 16 residues. The V gene lost 0 bases and the J gene lost 1 base, with 10 bases spanning the gap. The CDR3 DNA reads TGTGCCAGCAGCTTAGAGGACAGCGCTTCCTACAATGAGCAGTTCTTC. It codes for CASSLEDSASYNEQFF.

V gene TRBV5-5 combines with J gene TRBJ2-7; 10 bases align to TRBD2. This CDR3 has 15 residues. Germline V gene data show CDR1 as SGHKS and CDR2 as YYEKEE (reference sequence). With V trimmed by 0 bases and J by 3 bases, 3 bases remained unmatched. The CDR3 sequence is CASSLGLAGRYEQYF. Written as DNA, the CDR3 is TGTGCCAGCAGCTTGGGACTAGCGGGCCGCTACGAGCAGTACTTC.

The genes are TRBV14 and TRBJ2-1, with 11 bases fitting TRBD2. Germline V lookup: CDR1 SGHDN, CDR2 FVKESK. CDR3 size: 19 residues. Losses at the gene ends were 2 bases for V and 0 bases for J; bases not matched to a gene: 9. The CDR3 loop is CASSQSLAGGPSSYNEQFF. The CDR3 DNA is TGTGCCAGCAGCCAATCTTTAGCGGGGGGGCCCAGCTCCTACAATGAGCAGTTCTTC.

The chain couples TRBV12-5 to TRBJ2-1, with D maybe TRBD2 (6 bases). V gave up 0 bases and J gave up 4 bases, with 13 bases separating them. The germline gives CDR1 LGHNT, CDR2 FRNRAP. This CDR3 spans 16 amino acids. CDR3 residues: CASGLVILALYNEQFF. CDR3 bases: TGTGCTAGTGGTTTGGTAATCCTAGCGTTGTACAATGAGCAGTTCTTC.

J is TRBJ2-5 and V is TRBV2; D possibly corresponds to TRBD2 (6 bases). Germline CDR1 and CDR2: SNHLY and FYNNEI. CDR3 size: 15 residues. Trimming left V 7 bases short and J 5 bases short, with 20 bases between. The CDR3 is CASINLAEGSETQYF. CDR3 nucleotides: TGTGCCAGCATTAACCTCGCGGAGGGTTCTGAGACCCAGTACTTC.

The rearrangement joins TRBV6-5 to TRBJ2-5; D perhaps matches TRBD2 (6 bases). CDR3 length: 13 amino acids. From germline, CDR1 is MNHEY and CDR2 SVGAGI. Trimming removed 5 bases from V and 3 bases from J, with 10 bases in between. The CDR3 bases are TGTGCCAGCAGTCGCGGGGTTGAAGAGACCCAGTACTTC. This sequence encodes CASSRGVEETQYF.

V is TRBV25-1 and J is TRBJ1-2, with unresolved D. The CDR3 is made up of 13 amino acids. The V and J ends lost 2 bases and 1 base respectively, with 5 bases between them. CDR1 is MGHDK and CDR2 is SYGVNS in the germline V gene. CDR3 in amino acids: CASSEQDNYGYTF. The CDR3, as DNA: TGTGCCAGCAGTGAACAGGATAACTATGGCTACACCTTC.

The chain is built from TRBV6-5 and TRBJ2-5; 8 bases fit TRBD1. V gave up 4 bases and J gave up 3 bases; unmatched junction bases: 4. This CDR3 has 14 amino acids. Germline V gene data show CDR1 as MNHEY and CDR2 as SVGAGI. DNA for the CDR3: TGTGCCAGCAGTTTTCACAGGGGGGAAGAGACCCAGTACTTC. This translates into CASSFHRGEETQYF.

The V gene is TRBV29-1, the J gene TRBJ2-3; 8 nucleotides line up with TRBD2. V lost 7 bases, J lost 1 base, and 7 bases stayed unmatched. CDR3 length: 14 amino acids. Germline assignment: CDR1 SQVTM and CDR2 ANQGSEA. The CDR3 reads CSARPAGGTDTQYF. DNA for the CDR3: TGCAGCGCTAGACCAGCGGGGGGCACAGATACGCAGTATTTT.

The CDR3 nucleotides read TGTGCCAGCAGCCCGGTGGGGCTAGCGGGTAACACCGGGGAGCTGTTTTTT. It is translated as CASSPVGLAGNTGELFF. The V and J genes are TRBV5-5 and TRBJ2-2; 8 bases line up with TRBD2. V lost 4 bases to trimming and J lost 2 bases; unmatched junction nucleotides: 10. Looked up from germline, CDR1 is SGHKS and CDR2 is YYEKEE (reference sequence). This CDR3 is 17 amino acids long.